The 17 T cell receptor beta chains below come from one sample, sequenced in a study of blood T cell repertoires in COVID-19 (dated by TCRdb to the early 2020s). Receptor libraries were prepared by the immunoSEQ multiplex PCR assay. This is the immuneACCESS table as TCRdb keeps it, with only in-frame sequences that have V and J called. A part of the clones is gone; compared with another copy, unresolved V genes explain less than half, and the rest is unexplained. The sample has around 70,000 clones on record, 88% of them singletons. The ten largest clones add up to approximately 5.5% of the sample. The sequencing input was peripheral blood. The receptors originated from a human donor in a cohort sampled during active COVID-19.

V usage is TRBV7-9 and J usage is TRBJ2-1; 8 bases are a match to TRBD1. The germline gives CDR1 SEHNR, CDR2 FQNEAQ (reference sequence). J gave up 8 bases and V 5 bases, and 8 bases lay outside the gene matches. The CDR3 runs 14 residues. CDR3 nucleotides: TGTGCCAGCAGCCCCGGACAGGGAGGCGATGAGCAGTTCTTC. It codes for CASSPGQGGDEQFF.

This chain links TRBV4-3 with TRBJ1-1; TRBD1 might be the D (5 bases). This CDR3 spans 14 amino acids. Trimming cost V 4 bases and J 1 base, with 10 bases left between them. Germline V gene data show CDR1 as LGHNA and CDR2 as YSLEER. The CDR3 protein is CASSRDSENTEAFF. The CDR3 nucleotides are TGCGCCAGCAGCCGAGACAGTGAGAACACTGAAGCTTTCTTT.

The V gene is TRBV6-5, the J gene TRBJ1-1; a possible D gene is TRBD1 (5 bases). Germline-derived CDR1 and CDR2 are MNHEY and SVGAGI. The CDR3 consists of 15 residues. The V end lost 6 bases, the J end lost 0 bases, and 14 bases lay between the germline ends. DNA for the CDR3: TGTGCCAGCAGGGCGGGGGGTAGCTTGAACACTGAAGCTTTCTTT. Translated, it gives CASRAGGSLNTEAFF.

V usage is TRBV3-1 (or the pseudogene TRBV3-2) and J usage is TRBJ2-5, with 15 bases matching TRBD2. V gave up 4 bases and J gave up 4 bases; unmatched junction bases: 10. The germline gives CDR1 LGHDT, CDR2 YNNKEL (reference sequence). The CDR3 sequence is 18 residues long. CDR3 loop: CASSPWTSGGAFVETQYF. The CDR3 nucleotides read TGTGCCAGCAGCCCATGGACTAGCGGGGGGGCCTTCGTAGAGACCCAGTACTTC.

The rearrangement links TRBV5-1 to TRBJ1-2; 9 nucleotides match TRBD1. This CDR3 has 14 residues. Germline V lookup: CDR1 SGHRS, CDR2 YFSETQ. After removal of 2 bases from V and 8 bases from J, the junction contained 7 bases not matched to a gene. In DNA, the CDR3 is TGCGCCAGCAGCTTTATGTCACAGGGGGCAGGCTACACCTTC. Encoded protein: CASSFMSQGAGYTF.

The rearrangement links TRBV7-6 to TRBJ2-3, with 11 bases identical to TRBD2. The J segment lost 2 bases and the V segment lost 2 bases, leaving 9 bases of the junction unmatched. Germline CDR1 SGHVS, CDR2 FNYEAQ. The CDR3 covers 18 residues. This chain's CDR3 is CASSLLAGGQGFTDTQYF. The CDR3 DNA reads TGTGCCAGCAGCTTATTAGCGGGGGGGCAAGGTTTCACAGATACGCAGTATTTT.

V gene TRBV30 combines with J gene TRBJ2-1; D not resolved. The germline V gene has CDR1 GTSNPN and CDR2 SVGIG (reference sequence). The CDR3 is 13 amino acids. V gave up 4 bases and J gave up 9 bases, with 16 bases separating them. The DNA of the CDR3 is TGTGCCTGGAATACGGCGATGGTAGCTGAGCAGTTCTTC. The encoded protein is CAWNTAMVAEQFF.

CDR3 residues: CASSEALAGTLETQYF. CDR3 coding DNA: TGTGCCAGCAGTGAAGCACTAGCGGGAACCTTGGAGACCCAGTACTTC. This rearrangement joins TRBV6-1 to TRBJ2-5, with 10 bases fitting TRBD2. Germline trimming cut 0 bases from V and 5 bases from J; bases unmatched to any gene: 6. The CDR3 extends over 16 amino acids. Per the germline V gene, CDR1 is MNHNS and CDR2 is SASEGT.

The gene calls are TRBV9 and TRBJ2-2; maybe TRBD2 (5 bases). The V end was cut by 7 bases, the J end by 2 bases, with 9 bases between. In germline, CDR1 is SGDLS, CDR2 YYNGEE. CDR3 size: 13 residues. The CDR3 sequence is CASERTNTGELFF. The DNA for the CDR3 is TGTGCCAGCGAACGGACTAACACCGGGGAGCTGTTTTTT.

About this clone: A read error may produce the germline difference seen at one junction end. In DNA, the CDR3 is TGTGCCAGCAGGTGGACTAGCGGGAGTGTGACAGATATGCAGTATTTT. Translating it yields CASRWTSGSVTDMQYF. V is TRBV2 and J is TRBJ2-3; 13 bases match TRBD2. From germline, CDR1 is SNHLY and CDR2 FYNNEI. The CDR3 has 16 residues.

This clone appeared a single time. This chain connects TRBV6-6 to TRBJ2-5, with 8 bases lining up with TRBD1. Germline lookup yields CDR1 MNHNY and CDR2 SVGAGI (reference sequence). The V gene end was trimmed by 7 bases and the J gene end by 5 bases; junction bases not matched to a gene: 9. The CDR3 is 14 residues long. The CDR3 spells CASTTSRDRETQYF. In DNA, the CDR3 is TGTGCCAGCACCACAAGCCGGGACAGGGAGACCCAGTACTTC.

J is TRBJ2-1 and V is TRBV9; the match to TRBD2 covers 15 bases. The CDR3 loop spans 17 amino acids. The V and J ends lost 4 bases and 7 bases, in that order; junction bases with no gene match: 9. Germline V gene data show CDR1 as SGDLS and CDR2 as YYNGEE. The CDR3 region has the DNA TGTGCCAGCAGCCCGGGGGGACTAGCGGGGGGCCCGAATGAGCAGTTCTTC. Its protein is CASSPGGLAGGPNEQFF.

The chain carries TRBV19 and TRBJ1-5; TRBD1 matches at 9 bases. J gave up 5 bases and V 10 bases, and 9 bases lay outside the gene matches. The CDR3 has 14 amino acids. From germline, CDR1 is LNHDA and CDR2 SQIVND (reference sequence). This CDR3 is CATSGGDRDQPQHF. The CDR3 DNA is TGTGCCACATCGGGTGGGGACAGGGATCAGCCCCAGCATTTT.

In regard to this clone: Other nucleotide sequences in the sample specify the same CDR3. The chain employs TRBV9 and TRBJ1-2, with 10 nucleotides matching TRBD1. Per the germline V gene, CDR1 is SGDLS and CDR2 is YYNGEE. The CDR3 is made up of 17 amino acids. The trim removed 4 bases at V and 4 bases at J, leaving 13 bases unmatched. In DNA form, the CDR3 reads TGTGCCAGCAGCCAGTTAGGGACAGGGGAATTCGGCTATGGCTACACCTTC. Protein product: CASSQLGTGEFGYGYTF. Complete variable domain (other parts from reference TRBV9 and TRBJ1-2): DSGVTQTPKHLITATGQRVTLRCSPRSGDLSVYWYQQSLDQGLQFLIQYYNGEERAKGNILERFSAQQFPDLHSELNLSSLELGDSALYFCASSQLGTGEFGYGYTFGSGTRLTVV.

This rearrangement joins TRBV7-2 to TRBJ1-4; 7 nucleotides line up with TRBD1. Trimming took 7 bases from V and 5 from J; bases not matched to a gene: 10. There are 15 residues in the CDR3. Germline CDR1 SGHTA, CDR2 FQGNSA. In DNA, the CDR3 is TGTGCCAGCACCCCAGGGGACAGTAGAAATGAAAAACTGTTTTTT. Translation: CASTPGDSRNEKLFF.

The J gene is TRBJ1-2, the V gene TRBV2; 9 positions agree with TRBD1. The germline V gene has CDR1 SNHLY and CDR2 FYNNEI. This CDR3 contains 15 residues. The V segment lost 9 bases and the J segment 5 bases; nucleotides outside the gene matches: 13. The CDR3 coding sequence is TGTGCCAGTCATGGCCGGGACAGGGATCTTTATGGCTACACCTTC. The encoded protein is CASHGRDRDLYGYTF.

This clone was seen a handful of times. The CDR3 sequence: CASSPQAGGLDQPQHF. DNA for the CDR3: TGTGCCAGCAGCCCTCAGGCAGGGGGCCTGGATCAGCCCCAGCATTTT. This sequence joins TRBV11-2 and TRBJ1-5; 8 bases align to TRBD1. The germline gives CDR1 SGHAT, CDR2 FQNNGV. This CDR3 has 16 amino acids. V lost 5 bases and J lost 5; bases outside the gene matches: 11.